These 5 T cell receptor beta chains came from one sample sequenced in a study of blood T cell repertoires in COVID-19. Produced via immunoSEQ multiplex PCR; TCRdb's table is partial and in-frame only. The sample lists 250,000 to 400,000 clones; under 90% were seen once. Sequencing was performed on peripheral blood. The receptors shown here come from a young woman with COVID-19, enrolled during active disease.

Only one count was recorded for this clone. The CDR3 sequence: CARERPIEDTEAFF. In DNA, the CDR3 is TGTGCCAGGGAGCGACCGATTGAGGACACTGAAGCTTTCTTT. V and J are TRBV19 and TRBJ1-1; no definite D call. The ends were cut back, 9 bases at V and 3 bases at J, with 17 bases in the middle. Germline CDR1 reads LNHDA; CDR2 reads SQIVND (reference sequence). CDR3 size: 14 residues.

The chain employs TRBV12-5 and TRBJ2-2, with 11 positions matching TRBD2. This CDR3 has 16 residues. V shed 3 bases and J 6 bases; nucleotides not matched to a gene: 6. Per the germline V gene, CDR1 is LGHNT and CDR2 is FRNRAP. CDR3 nucleotide sequence: TGTGCTAGTGGTTTAACTAGCGGGAGTGCGTCCGGGGAGCTGTTTTTT. As protein: CASGLTSGSASGELFF.

This chain links TRBV28 with TRBJ2-7; D is possibly TRBD1 (6 bases). This CDR3 spans 14 amino acids. CDR1 is MDHEN and CDR2 is SYDVKM in the germline V gene. V was clipped by 6 bases and J by 3 bases, with 15 bases between them. The CDR3 loop is CASRDTGLLYEQYF. Here the CDR3 DNA reads TGTGCCAGCAGAGATACAGGGTTACTCTACGAGCAGTACTTC.

The J gene is TRBJ1-3, the V gene TRBV27; TRBD1 might be the D (5 bases). The V gene lost 4 bases and the J gene lost 3 bases, with 10 bases spanning the gap. CDR3 length: 14 residues. Germline lookup yields CDR1 MNHEY and CDR2 SMNVEV (reference sequence). The CDR3 region is CASSSPDNGNTIYF. For the CDR3, the DNA is TGTGCCAGCAGTTCCCCGGACAATGGAAACACCATATATTTT.

The rearrangement links TRBV11-2 to TRBJ1-4, with D possibly matching TRBD1 (6 bases). CDR1 is SGHAT, CDR2 FQNNGV, per germline. The CDR3 sequence is 13 residues long. The V end was cut by 1 base, the J end by 8 bases, with 8 bases between. CDR3 sequence: CASSLATGEKLFF. The CDR3 nucleotides read TGTGCCAGCAGCTTAGCGACAGGCGAAAAACTGTTTTTT.